This TCR beta chain comes out of a study of T cell responses to AZD1222 COVID-19 vaccine. Only in-frame clones appear in the TCRdb table, and some are missing; sequencing was by immunoSEQ multiplex PCR. The sample has about 120,000 clones, 70% to 90% seen once; the top ten hold around 6.2%. Sequencing was performed on peripheral blood, taken on day 0 of AZD1222 vaccination. This TCR came from an adult in good health.

This chain's CDR3 is CASSYDPGANVLTF. The CDR3 region has the DNA TGTGCCAGCAGTTACGACCCTGGGGCCAACGTCCTGACTTTC. The chain is built from TRBV6-2 or TRBV6-3 and TRBJ2-6; D not resolved. Germline V gene data show CDR1 as MNHEY and CDR2 as SVGEGT. The CDR3 extends over 14 amino acids. Trimming left V 2 bases short and J 2 bases short, with 4 bases between.